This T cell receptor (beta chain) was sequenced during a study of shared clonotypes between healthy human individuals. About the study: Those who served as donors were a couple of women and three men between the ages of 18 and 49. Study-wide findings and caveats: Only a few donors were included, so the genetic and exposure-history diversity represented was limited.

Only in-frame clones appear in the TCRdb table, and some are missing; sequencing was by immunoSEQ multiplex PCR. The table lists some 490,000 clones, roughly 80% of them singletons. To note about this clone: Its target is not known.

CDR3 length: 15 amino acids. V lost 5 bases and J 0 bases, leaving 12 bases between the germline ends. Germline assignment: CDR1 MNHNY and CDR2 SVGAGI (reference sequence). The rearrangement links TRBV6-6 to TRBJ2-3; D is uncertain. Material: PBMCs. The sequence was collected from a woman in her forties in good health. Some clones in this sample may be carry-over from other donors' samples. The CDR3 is CASSGLRISTDTQYF. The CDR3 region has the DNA TGTGCCAGCAGTGGGCTGCGAATTAGCACAGATACGCAGTATTTT.